The TCR beta chain under discussion was sequenced for a study of monozygotic twins with inflammatory bowel disease. Notes on the study in general: Heterogeneous immunosuppressive treatment regimens may have introduced variability into patient repertoires.

The CDR3 has 15 residues. CDR1 and CDR2 (germline): SGHRS, YFSETQ. Points on this clonotype: Antigen specificity is unknown.

TCR libraries were prepared from 3,500 to 4,500 ng total RNA each. cDNA was produced in eight separate reactions per sample. Researchers used template switching to add UMIs featuring a 6-nucleotide sample barcode. TCRdb re-called the 5' RACE reads, yielding one record per CDR3 amino acid sequence without DNA. The sample data list about 160,000 distinct CDR3 sequences. The TCR originated in a human donor with ulcerative colitis or Crohn's disease, or a healthy co-twin of an affected twin (not recorded which). The sequenced sample consisted of blood. V gene TRBV5-1 combines with J gene TRBJ2-1; the D call from TCRdb, TRBD1, cannot be confirmed without DNA. CDR3 region: CASGGSGAAYNEQFF.